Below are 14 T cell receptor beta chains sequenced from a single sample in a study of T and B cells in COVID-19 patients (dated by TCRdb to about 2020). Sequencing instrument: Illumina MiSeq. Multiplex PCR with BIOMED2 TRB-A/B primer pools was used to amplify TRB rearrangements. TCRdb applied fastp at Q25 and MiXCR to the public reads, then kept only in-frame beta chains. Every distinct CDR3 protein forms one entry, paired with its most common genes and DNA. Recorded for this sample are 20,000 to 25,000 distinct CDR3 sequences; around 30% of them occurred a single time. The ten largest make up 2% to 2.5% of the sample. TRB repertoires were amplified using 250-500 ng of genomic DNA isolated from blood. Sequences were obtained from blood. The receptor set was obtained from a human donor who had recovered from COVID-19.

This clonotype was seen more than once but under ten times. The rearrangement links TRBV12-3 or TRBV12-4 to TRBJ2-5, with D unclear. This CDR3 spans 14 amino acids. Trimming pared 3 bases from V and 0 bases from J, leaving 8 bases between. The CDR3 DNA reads TGTGCCAGCAGTTTTACAGTCCACCAAGAGACCCAGTACTTC. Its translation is CASSFTVHQETQYF.

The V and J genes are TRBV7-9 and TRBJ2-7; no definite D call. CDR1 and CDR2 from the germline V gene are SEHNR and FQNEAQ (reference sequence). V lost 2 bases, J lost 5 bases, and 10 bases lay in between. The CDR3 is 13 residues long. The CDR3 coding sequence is TGTGCCAGCAGCTTAAGGAAAGGTAACGAGCAGTACTTC. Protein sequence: CASSLRKGNEQYF.

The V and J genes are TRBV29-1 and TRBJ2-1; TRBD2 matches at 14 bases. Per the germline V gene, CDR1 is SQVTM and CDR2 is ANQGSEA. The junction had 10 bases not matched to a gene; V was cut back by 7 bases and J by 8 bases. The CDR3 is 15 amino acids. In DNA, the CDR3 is TGCAGCGGGTATAGACTAGCGGGGGGGCGGCATGAGCAGTTCTTC. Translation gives CSGYRLAGGRHEQFF.

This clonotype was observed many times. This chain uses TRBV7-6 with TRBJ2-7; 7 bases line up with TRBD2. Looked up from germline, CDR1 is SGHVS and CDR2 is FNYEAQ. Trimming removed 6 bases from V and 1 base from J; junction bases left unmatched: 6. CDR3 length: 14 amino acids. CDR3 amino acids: CASRPGTMSYEQYF. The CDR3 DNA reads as TGTGCCAGCAGACCCGGGACTATGTCCTACGAGCAGTACTTC. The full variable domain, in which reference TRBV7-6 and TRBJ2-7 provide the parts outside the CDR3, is GAGVSQSPRYKVTKRGQDVALRCDPISGHVSLYWYRQALGQGPEFLTYFNYEAQQDKSGLPNDRFSAERPEGSISTLTIQRTEQRDSAMYRCASRPGTMSYEQYFGPGTRLTVT.

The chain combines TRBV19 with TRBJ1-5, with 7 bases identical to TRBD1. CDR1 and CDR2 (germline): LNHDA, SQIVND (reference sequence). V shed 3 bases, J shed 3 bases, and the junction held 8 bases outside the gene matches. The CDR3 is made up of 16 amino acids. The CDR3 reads CASSIWQGGDNQPQHF. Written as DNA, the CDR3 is TGTGCCAGTAGTATTTGGCAGGGGGGGGACAATCAGCCCCAGCATTTT.

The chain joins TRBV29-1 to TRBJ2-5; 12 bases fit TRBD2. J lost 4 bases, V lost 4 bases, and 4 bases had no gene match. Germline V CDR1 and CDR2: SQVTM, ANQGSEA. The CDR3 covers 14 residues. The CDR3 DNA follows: TGCAGCGTTGCTAGCGGGGGGGCATTAGAGACCCAGTACTTC. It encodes CSVASGGALETQYF.

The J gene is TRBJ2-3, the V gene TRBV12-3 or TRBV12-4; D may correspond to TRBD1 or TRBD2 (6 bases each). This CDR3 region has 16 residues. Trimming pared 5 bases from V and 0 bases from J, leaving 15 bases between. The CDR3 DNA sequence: TGTGCCAGCAGTCTCCGCCAGGGGACTAGCACAGATACGCAGTATTTT. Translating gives CASSLRQGTSTDTQYF.

The DNA of the CDR3 is TGCGCCAGCAGCCGGACAGTATCGACCCAAGAGACCCAGTACTTC. Amino acids: CASSRTVSTQETQYF. The genes are TRBV5-1 and TRBJ2-5; the D gene is possibly TRBD1 (6 bases). CDR3 length: 15 amino acids. The V gene lost 4 bases and the J gene lost 1 base, with 14 bases spanning the gap. Germline-derived CDR1 and CDR2 are SGHRS and YFSETQ.

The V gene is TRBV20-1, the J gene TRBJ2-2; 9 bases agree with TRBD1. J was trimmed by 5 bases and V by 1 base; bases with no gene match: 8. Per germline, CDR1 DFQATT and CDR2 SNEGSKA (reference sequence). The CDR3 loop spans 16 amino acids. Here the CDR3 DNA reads TGCAGTGCTAGAGTCCCAGGACAGGGGTGGACCGGGGAGCTGTTTTTT. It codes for CSARVPGQGWTGELFF.

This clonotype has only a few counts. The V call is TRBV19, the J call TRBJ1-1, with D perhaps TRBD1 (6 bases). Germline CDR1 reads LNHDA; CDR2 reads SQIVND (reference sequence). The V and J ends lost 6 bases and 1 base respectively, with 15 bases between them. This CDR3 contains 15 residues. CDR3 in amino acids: CASRWSTGTNTEAFF. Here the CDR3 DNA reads TGTGCCAGTAGATGGTCTACAGGGACGAACACTGAAGCTTTCTTT.

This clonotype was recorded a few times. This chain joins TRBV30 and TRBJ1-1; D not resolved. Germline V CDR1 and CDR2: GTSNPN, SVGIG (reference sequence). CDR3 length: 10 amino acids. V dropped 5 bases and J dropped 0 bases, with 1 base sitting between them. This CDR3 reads CAWVNTEAFF. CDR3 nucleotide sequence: TGTGCCTGGGTGAACACTGAAGCTTTCTTT.

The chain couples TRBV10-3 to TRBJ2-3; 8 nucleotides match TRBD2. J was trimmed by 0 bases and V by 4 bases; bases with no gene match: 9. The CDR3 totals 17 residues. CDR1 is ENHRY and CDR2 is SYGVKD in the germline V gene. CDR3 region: CAISGSQRGSSTDTQYF. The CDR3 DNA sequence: TGTGCCATCAGTGGGTCACAGCGGGGGTCTAGCACAGATACGCAGTATTTT.

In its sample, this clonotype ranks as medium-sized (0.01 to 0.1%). CDR3 in amino acids: CSACRGGNTEAFF. CDR3 DNA: TGCAGCGCCTGCCGTGGGGGAAACACTGAAGCTTTCTTT. This chain connects TRBV29-1 to TRBJ1-1, with a tentative D call TRBD1 (5 bases). This CDR3 has 13 amino acids. The germline gives CDR1 SQVTM, CDR2 ANQGSEA. V was clipped by 7 bases and J by 2 bases, with 14 bases between them.

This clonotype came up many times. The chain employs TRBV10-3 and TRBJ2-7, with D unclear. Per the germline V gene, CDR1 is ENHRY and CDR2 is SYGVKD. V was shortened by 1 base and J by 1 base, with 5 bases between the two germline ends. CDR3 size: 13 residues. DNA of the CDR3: TGTGCCATCAGTGAGTTGGATTCCTACGAGCAGTACTTC. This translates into CAISELDSYEQYF.